One sample yielded the 29 T cell receptor beta chains listed below, sequenced in a study of radiation and T cells in renal cell carcinoma. Repertoires were generated with immunoSEQ multiplex PCR, while TCRdb's copy carries only in-frame clones and drops some. Of around 30,000 clones in the sample, roughly 80% were seen once. Indicated time point: blood 4 weeks post-SBRT, at nephrectomy. Treatment of the sample: 15 Gy SBRT to primary tumor, nephrectomy 4 weeks later. The sequencing here drew on blood, taken from a patient whose treatment included radiotherapy and nephrectomy. The receptors were gathered from a man aged 55 to 70 with renal cell carcinoma.

The chain employs TRBV18 and TRBJ2-1, with 8 nucleotides matching TRBD2. Trimming cost V 1 base and J 9 bases; bases outside gene matches: 2. This CDR3 is built from 13 residues. Per the germline V gene, CDR1 is KGHSH and CDR2 is LQKENI. CDR3 residues: CASSPRREGEQFF. CDR3 DNA sequence: TGTGCCAGCTCACCACGACGGGAGGGTGAGCAGTTCTTC. Full variable domain (missing parts from reference TRBV18 and TRBJ2-1): NAGVMQNPRHLVRRRGQEARLRCSPMKGHSHVYWYRQLPEEGLKFMVYLQKENIIDESGMPKERFSAEFPKEGPSILRIQQVVRGDSAAYFCASSPRREGEQFFGPGTRLTVL.

The J gene is TRBJ2-3, the V gene TRBV19; D unclear. The CDR3 is made up of 10 amino acids. Trimming took 9 bases from V and 6 from J, leaving 7 bases between them. From germline, CDR1 is LNHDA and CDR2 SQIVND (reference sequence). CDR3: CASSGDTQYF. DNA of the CDR3: TGTGCCAGCTCGGGTGATACGCAGTATTTT.

This chain links TRBV7-8 with TRBJ2-7; 9 positions match TRBD2. V shed 8 bases, J shed 3 bases, and the junction held 8 bases outside the gene matches. Germline V gene sequence: CDR1 SGHVS, CDR2 FQNEAQ. The CDR3 spans 14 residues. The CDR3 is CASRAAGGGYEQYF. CDR3 DNA: TGTGCCAGCCGCGCGGCGGGGGGGGGCTACGAGCAGTACTTC. The variable domain in full, with the rest retrieved from reference TRBV7-8 and TRBJ2-7, is GAGVSQSPRYKVAKRGQDVALRCDPISGHVSLFWYQQALGQGPEFLTYFQNEAQLDKSGLPSDRFFAERPEGSVSTLKIQRTQQEDSAVYLCASRAAGGGYEQYFGPGTRLTVT.

The V call is TRBV29-1, the J call TRBJ2-7; D is possibly TRBD2 (6 bases). This CDR3 has 12 amino acids. V gave up 5 bases and J gave up 9 bases, with 17 bases separating them. Germline V gene data show CDR1 as SQVTM and CDR2 as ANQGSEA. CDR3 in DNA: TGCAGCGTTAACCGGGACTCATCCGGGCAGTACTTC. Amino acid sequence: CSVNRDSSGQYF.

This chain connects TRBV12-5 to TRBJ1-4, with D uncertain. Germline V gene sequence: CDR1 LGHNT, CDR2 FRNRAP. The V end lost 5 bases, the J end lost 1 base, and 8 bases lay between the germline ends. This CDR3 comprises 14 residues. CDR3: CASGLDGTNEKLFF. The CDR3 DNA reads as TGTGCTAGTGGTCTGGATGGAACTAATGAAAAACTGTTTTTT.

The chain uses TRBV2 and TRBJ2-7, with D maybe TRBD2 (5 bases). The germline V gene encodes CDR1 SNHLY and CDR2 FYNNEI. The CDR3 is 16 residues long. V was clipped by 2 bases and J by 4 bases, with 18 bases between them. CDR3 residues: CASSEPAGRRPYEQYF. CDR3 coding DNA: TGTGCCAGCAGTGAACCTGCGGGCCGGAGACCTTACGAGCAGTACTTC.

The chain has TRBV7-2 and TRBJ2-1; possibly TRBD2 for D (6 bases). Looked up from germline, CDR1 is SGHTA and CDR2 is FQGNSA. The V end lost 8 bases, the J end lost 10 bases, and 18 bases lay between the germline ends. This CDR3 spans 13 amino acids. For the CDR3, the DNA is TGTGCCAGCCACCGGGGCGGGATGTCAGAGCAGTTCTTC. It encodes CASHRGGMSEQFF. Together with reference TRBV7-2 and TRBJ2-1, the CDR3 gives the full variable domain: GAGVSQSPSNKVTEKGKDVELRCDPISGHTALYWYRQSLGQGLEFLIYFQGNSAPDKSGLPSDRFSAERTGGSVSTLTIQRTQQEDSAVYLCASHRGGMSEQFFGPGTRLTVL.

The chain employs TRBV6-5 and TRBJ2-7, with D maybe TRBD1 (5 bases). V gave up 6 bases and J gave up 2 bases, with 14 bases separating them. The CDR3 has 14 residues. The germline gives CDR1 MNHEY, CDR2 SVGAGI. CDR3 coding DNA: TGTGCCAGCAGCCCCGACAGCCTAGCCTACGAGCAGTACTTC. Encoded protein: CASSPDSLAYEQYF.

The V gene is TRBV7-3, the J gene TRBJ1-4; no clear D. Germline CDR1 reads SGHTA; CDR2 reads FQGTGA. With 5 bases removed from V and 4 bases from J, the gap between germline ends came to 8 bases. The CDR3 runs 13 residues. CDR3 amino acids: CASSQLHNEKLFF. CDR3 sequence (DNA): TGTGCCAGCAGCCAGCTCCATAATGAAAAACTGTTTTTT.

The chain uses TRBV6-5 and TRBJ2-5; 7 bases fit TRBD1. The CDR3 covers 14 residues. Trimming took 0 bases from V and 2 from J; bases not matched to a gene: 0. CDR1 is MNHEY, CDR2 SVGAGI, per germline. CDR3 in amino acids: CASSYSGQQETQYF. As DNA, the CDR3 is TGTGCCAGCAGTTACTCGGGACAGCAAGAGACCCAGTACTTC.

V and J are TRBV18 and TRBJ2-1, with 10 bases that match TRBD2. Germline CDR1 and CDR2: KGHSH and LQKENI. This CDR3 contains 16 residues. J gave up 9 bases and V 1 base, and 9 bases lay outside the gene matches. CDR3 sequence reads: CASSPRLAGERGEQFF. In DNA form, the CDR3 reads TGTGCCAGCTCACCACGGCTAGCGGGAGAGCGGGGTGAGCAGTTCTTC. Using reference TRBV18 and TRBJ2-1 for the parts outside the CDR3, the full variable domain is NAGVMQNPRHLVRRRGQEARLRCSPMKGHSHVYWYRQLPEEGLKFMVYLQKENIIDESGMPKERFSAEFPKEGPSILRIQQVVRGDSAAYFCASSPRLAGERGEQFFGPGTRLTVL.

The V call is TRBV18, the J call TRBJ1-2; 9 bases are shared with TRBD1. Germline values: CDR1 KGHSH, CDR2 LQKENI. CDR3 length equals 16 residues. V gave up 5 bases and J gave up 1 base; unmatched junction bases: 8. The DNA for the CDR3 is TGTGCCAGCTCATGGGACAGGGAATCCGGTAACTATGGCTACACCTTC. The encoded protein is CASSWDRESGNYGYTF.

CDR3: CASSGFYGYTF. CDR3 bases: TGTGCCAGCAGTGGGTTCTATGGCTACACCTTC. The V and J genes are TRBV2 and TRBJ1-2; no clear D gene. Germline loops: CDR1 SNHLY, CDR2 FYNNEI. V was shortened by 4 bases and J by 4 bases, with 4 bases between the two germline ends. The CDR3 runs to 11 residues.

The CDR3 spells CASSQESSNEQFF. CDR3 DNA sequence: TGCGCCAGCAGCCAAGAAAGTTCCAATGAGCAGTTCTTC. V usage is TRBV4-3 and J usage is TRBJ2-1; no clear D. Between the trimmed V and J ends, which lost 0 bases and 6 bases, there was a span of 6 bases. Germline-derived CDR1 and CDR2 are LGHNA and YSLEER. The CDR3 has 13 residues.

This chain links TRBV7-2 with TRBJ1-1; D not certain. V lost 2 bases, J lost 3 bases, and 13 bases lay in between. The CDR3 length is 15 residues. Germline V gene sequence: CDR1 SGHTA, CDR2 FQGNSA. The CDR3 reads CASSLRMGSDTEAFF. The CDR3 coding sequence is TGTGCCAGCAGCTTAAGAATGGGATCTGACACTGAAGCTTTCTTT.

This chain connects TRBV5-4 to TRBJ1-2, with D maybe TRBD1 (5 bases). V was trimmed by 0 bases and J by 14 bases, leaving 29 bases between them. The CDR3 is made up of 17 amino acids. Germline V gives CDR1 SGHNT, CDR2 YYREEE (reference sequence). CDR3 coding DNA: TGTGCCAGCAGCTTGGGAGGGACTTTCTCCCCTACCATGGCGGAAACCTTC. This encodes CASSLGGTFSPTMAETF.

This clone was found once. The V and J genes are TRBV19 and TRBJ2-5; maybe TRBD1 (5 bases). In germline, CDR1 is LNHDA, CDR2 SQIVND (reference sequence). The ends were cut back, 5 bases at V and 5 bases at J, with 24 bases in the middle. The CDR3 sequence is 17 residues long. The CDR3 nucleotides are TGTGCCAGTAGTTTGGGTAGGGGAAAAGATCCAAGGGAGACCCAGTACTTC. It translates to CASSLGRGKDPRETQYF.

V is TRBV7-9 and J is TRBJ1-3; D uncertain. Per germline, CDR1 SEHNR and CDR2 FQNEAQ (reference sequence). With 4 bases removed from V and 2 bases from J, the gap between germline ends came to 9 bases. The CDR3 extends over 14 amino acids. The CDR3 sequence: CASSSTGTGNTIYF. The CDR3 nucleotides are TGTGCCAGCAGCTCGACGGGGACTGGAAACACCATATATTTT.

The V call is TRBV6-5, the J call TRBJ1-2, with 9 bases matching TRBD1. Germline CDR1 and CDR2: MNHEY and SVGAGI. Trimming at V came to 6 bases and at J to 2 bases, leaving 4 bases not matched to a gene. CDR3 size: 14 residues. The CDR3 DNA reads as TGTGCCAGCAGGGGGACAGGGAGGAACTATGGCTACACCTTC. Translating gives CASRGTGRNYGYTF.

The V and J genes are TRBV7-8 and TRBJ2-2; D not certain. There are 15 residues in the CDR3. Germline CDR1 is SGHVS and CDR2 is FQNEAQ. With 5 bases removed from V and 2 bases from J, the gap between germline ends came to 12 bases. The CDR3: CASSPASPNTGELFF. DNA of the CDR3: TGTGCCAGCAGCCCCGCTAGTCCCAACACCGGGGAGCTGTTTTTT.

The chain uses TRBV6-6 and TRBJ1-2; unclear D gene. Trimming pared 2 bases from V and 4 bases from J, leaving 2 bases between. CDR1 and CDR2 (germline): MNHNY, SVGAGI (reference sequence). There are 11 residues in the CDR3. CDR3 in DNA: TGTGCCAGCAGTTACAGCTATGGCTACACCTTC. Translated: CASSYSYGYTF.

The chain carries TRBV7-2 and TRBJ2-7; D may be TRBD2 (5 bases). V was shortened by 5 bases and J by 5 bases, with 19 bases between the two germline ends. The germline CDR1 and CDR2 sequences are SGHTA and FQGNSA. CDR3 length: 15 amino acids. Written as DNA, the CDR3 is TGTGCCAGCAGCAGCGGACCACTCACTCGGCACGAGCAGTACTTC. Its protein is CASSSGPLTRHEQYF. The full variable domain, completed using reference TRBV7-2 and TRBJ2-7, is GAGVSQSPSNKVTEKGKDVELRCDPISGHTALYWYRQSLGQGLEFLIYFQGNSAPDKSGLPSDRFSAERTGGSVSTLTIQRTQQEDSAVYLCASSSGPLTRHEQYFGPGTRLTVT.

CDR3 region: CASSLAESGYTF. CDR3 nucleotides: TGCGCCAGCAGCTTGGCGGAGTCGGGCTACACCTTC. V gene TRBV5-1 combines with J gene TRBJ1-2; no clear D gene. V gave up 0 bases and J gave up 8 bases, with 8 bases separating them. Germline CDR1 is SGHRS and CDR2 is YFSETQ. The CDR3 is 12 amino acids.

The chain combines TRBV19 with TRBJ2-5; either TRBD1 or TRBD2 may supply D (5 bases each). The CDR3 contains 13 residues. Germline CDR1 is LNHDA and CDR2 is SQIVND (reference sequence). The V gene lost 6 bases and the J gene lost 7 bases, with 15 bases spanning the gap. In DNA form, the CDR3 reads TGTGCCAGTAGGCCGGGACCCATGTTGACCCAGTACTTC. This encodes CASRPGPMLTQYF.

This clone was seen a single time. The CDR3 loop reads CASSLPSASGRNEQFF. In DNA form, the CDR3 reads TGTGCCAGCAGTCTACCCTCGGCTAGCGGCCGCAATGAGCAGTTCTTC. The chain links TRBV7-9 to TRBJ2-1; 7 nucleotides line up with TRBD2. The CDR3 contains 16 residues. Germline CDR1 reads SEHNR; CDR2 reads FQNEAQ (reference sequence). V gave up 6 bases and J gave up 6 bases; unmatched junction bases: 14. The whole variable domain, remainder taken from reference TRBV7-9 and TRBJ2-1, is DTGVSQNPRHKITKRGQNVTFRCDPISEHNRLYWYRQTLGQGPEFLTYFQNEAQLEKSRLLSDRFSAERPKGSFSTLEIQRTEQGDSAMYLCASSLPSASGRNEQFFGPGTRLTVL.

The gene calls are TRBV5-6 and TRBJ2-6; D perhaps matches TRBD1 (5 bases). V lost 4 bases, J lost 2 bases, and 10 bases lay in between. The CDR3 runs 15 residues. The germline V gene encodes CDR1 SGHDT and CDR2 YYEEEE. CDR3 bases: TGTGCCAGCAGCGTTCTCAGGGCTGGGGCCAACGTCCTGACTTTC. Residues: CASSVLRAGANVLTF.

V usage is TRBV27 and J usage is TRBJ2-7; D gene uncertain. V lost 2 bases, J lost 3 bases, and 11 bases lay in between. There are 14 residues in the CDR3. The germline CDR1 and CDR2 sequences are MNHEY and SMNVEV (reference sequence). The CDR3 here is CASSLRPENYEQYF. The CDR3 bases are TGTGCCAGCAGTTTACGGCCGGAGAACTACGAGCAGTACTTC.

The chain combines TRBV19 with TRBJ2-5; perhaps TRBD2 as D (7 bases). This CDR3 is 15 amino acids long. From germline, CDR1 is LNHDA and CDR2 SQIVND (reference sequence). V dropped 0 bases and J dropped 5 bases, with 13 bases sitting between them. CDR3 in amino acids: CASSIEGRGGETQYF. CDR3 nucleotides: TGTGCCAGTAGTATAGAGGGCAGGGGAGGGGAGACCCAGTACTTC.

This clone occurred once. This chain uses TRBV14 with TRBJ1-2; tentatively, D is TRBD1 (6 bases). Germline V gene sequence: CDR1 SGHDN, CDR2 FVKESK. Trimming left V 3 bases short and J 7 bases short, with 9 bases between. This CDR3 contains 12 residues. CDR3: CASSHDRLGYTF. The DNA of the CDR3 is TGTGCCAGCAGCCATGACAGGCTTGGCTACACCTTC.